The rows below give T cell receptor beta chains drawn from one sample of a study of shared clonotypes between healthy human individuals. Only in-frame clones appear in the TCRdb table, and some are missing; sequencing was by immunoSEQ multiplex PCR. The sample contains over 1.5 million clones, 95% to 99% of which appear only once. Sequenced input: naive CD4+ T cells sorted from blood. These receptors came from a man younger than 45 in good health. Both conserved end residues are part of each CDR3. Fields, in order: J gene, V gene, CDR3 length, clone size, D gene, CDR3 DNA, CDR3 protein. The D gene is left open where the match is weak. Clone size is given for some rows only: seen once, a few or many times, or a class if the clone is expanded.

>TRBJ2-1|TRBV9|15|-|-
TGTGCCAGCAGCGTAGGAGCAGGGACCTACAATGAGCAGTTCTTC
CASSVGAGTYNEQFF
>TRBJ1-1|TRBV6-1|14|-|-
TGTGCCAGCATCCCTATGACAGCGAACACTGAAGCTTTCTTT
CASIPMTANTEAFF
>TRBJ2-5|TRBV6-1|15|once|TRBD1
TGTGCCAGCAGTGAAGCGCCGACAGGGAAAGAGACCCAGTACTTC
CASSEAPTGKETQYF
>TRBJ2-1|TRBV5-5|12|-|-
TGTGCCAGCAGCGTCCAGCGTAATGAGCAGTTCTTC
CASSVQRNEQFF
>TRBJ1-3|TRBV25-1|13|-|-
TGTGCCAGCAGTGAATCGTCTGGAAACACCATATATTTT
CASSESSGNTIYF
>TRBJ2-7|TRBV14|13|-|-
TGTGCCAGCAGCCAAGATCGTGACTACGAGCAGTACTTC
CASSQDRDYEQYF
>TRBJ1-1|TRBV5-5|14|-|-
TGTGCCAGCAGCGGCCCGGGGATTGGCACTGAAGCTTTCTTT
CASSGPGIGTEAFF
>TRBJ1-4|TRBV5-1|15|-|-
TGCGCCAGCAGCGGAAACACAGCAACTAATGAAAAACTGTTTTTT
CASSGNTATNEKLFF
>TRBJ2-1|TRBV7-9|15|-|-
TGTGCCAGCAGCTCTCCAGGGTTGTCCTACAATGAGCAGTTCTTC
CASSSPGLSYNEQFF
>TRBJ2-1|TRBV5-1|14|-|TRBD2
TGCGCCAGCAGCTTGGCGGGGGGAAGCAATGAGCAGTTCTTC
CASSLAGGSNEQFF
>TRBJ2-1|TRBV1|14|-|-
TGCACCAGCAGCCAAGATTGGCTAGCGGGAGATAGGTTCTTC
CTSSQDWLAGDRFF
>TRBJ2-7|TRBV28|15|-|TRBD2
TGTGCCAGCAGTGAGAACCTAGCGGCCCCCCAGGGGCAGTACTTC
CASSENLAAPQGQYF
>TRBJ2-7|TRBV5-8|14|-|-
TGTGCCAGCAGCTTGGTAGGGGAGCCCTCCGAGCAGTACTTC
CASSLVGEPSEQYF
>TRBJ2-3|TRBV9|14|-|-
TGTGCCAGCAGCGTCCAGCTCATCACAGATACGCAGTATTTT
CASSVQLITDTQYF